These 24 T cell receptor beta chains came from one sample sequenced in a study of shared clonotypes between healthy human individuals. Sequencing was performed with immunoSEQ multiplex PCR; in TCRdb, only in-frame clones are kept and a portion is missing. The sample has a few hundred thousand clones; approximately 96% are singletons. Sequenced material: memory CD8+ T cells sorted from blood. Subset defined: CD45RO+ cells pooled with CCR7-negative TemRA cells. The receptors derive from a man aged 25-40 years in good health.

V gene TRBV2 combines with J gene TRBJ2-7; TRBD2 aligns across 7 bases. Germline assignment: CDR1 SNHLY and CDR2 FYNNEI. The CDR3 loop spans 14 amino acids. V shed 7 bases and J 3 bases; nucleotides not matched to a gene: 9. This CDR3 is CASKREGQGYEQYF. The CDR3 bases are TGTGCCAGCAAAAGGGAGGGTCAGGGCTACGAGCAGTACTTC. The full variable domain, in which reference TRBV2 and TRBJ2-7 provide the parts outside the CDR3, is EPEVTQTPSHQVTQMGQEVILRCVPISNHLYFYWYRQILGQKVEFLVSFYNNEISEKSEIFDDQFSVERPDGSNFTLKIRSTKLEDSAMYFCASKREGQGYEQYFGPGTRLTVT.

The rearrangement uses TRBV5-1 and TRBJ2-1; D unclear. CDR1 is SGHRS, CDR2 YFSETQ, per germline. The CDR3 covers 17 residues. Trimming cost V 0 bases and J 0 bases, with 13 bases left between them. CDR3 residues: CASSLVSKAPSYNEQFF. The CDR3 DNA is TGCGCCAGCAGCTTGGTATCTAAGGCCCCCTCCTACAATGAGCAGTTCTTC.

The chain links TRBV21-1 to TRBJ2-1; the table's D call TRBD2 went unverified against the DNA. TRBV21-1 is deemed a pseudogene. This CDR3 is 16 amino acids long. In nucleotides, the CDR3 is TGTGCCAGCAGCAAAGGCAGCGGGAGGTCGGGCAATGAGCAGTTCTTC. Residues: CASSKGSGRSGNEQFF.

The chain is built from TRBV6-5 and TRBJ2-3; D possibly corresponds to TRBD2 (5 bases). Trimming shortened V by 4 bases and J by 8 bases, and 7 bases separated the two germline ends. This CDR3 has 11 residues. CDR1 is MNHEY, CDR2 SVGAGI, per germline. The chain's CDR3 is CASSWAGTQYF. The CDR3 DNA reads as TGTGCCAGCAGTTGGGCGGGTACGCAGTATTTT.

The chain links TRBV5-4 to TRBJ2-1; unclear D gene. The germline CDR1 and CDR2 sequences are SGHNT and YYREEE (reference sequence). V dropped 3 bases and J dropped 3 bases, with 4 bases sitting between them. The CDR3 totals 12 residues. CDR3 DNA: TGTGCCAGCAGCTGGAACTACAATGAGCAGTTCTTC. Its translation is CASSWNYNEQFF.

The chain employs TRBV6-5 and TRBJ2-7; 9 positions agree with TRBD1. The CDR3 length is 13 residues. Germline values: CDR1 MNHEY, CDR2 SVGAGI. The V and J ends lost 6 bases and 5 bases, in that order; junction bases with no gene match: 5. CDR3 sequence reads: CASSRDRVNEQYF. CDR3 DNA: TGTGCCAGCAGCCGGGACAGGGTCAACGAGCAGTACTTC.

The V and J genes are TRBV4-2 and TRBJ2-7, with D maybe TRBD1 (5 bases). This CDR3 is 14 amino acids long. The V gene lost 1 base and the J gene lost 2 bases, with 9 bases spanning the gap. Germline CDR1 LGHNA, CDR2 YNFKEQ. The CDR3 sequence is CASSQATVTYEQYF. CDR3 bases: TGTGCCAGCAGCCAAGCGACAGTTACCTACGAGCAGTACTTC.

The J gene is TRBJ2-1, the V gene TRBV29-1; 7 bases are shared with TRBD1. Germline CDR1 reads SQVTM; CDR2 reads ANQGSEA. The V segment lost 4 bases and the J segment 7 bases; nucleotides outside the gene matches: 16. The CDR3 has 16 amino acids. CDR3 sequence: CSVVRRQGRTSNEQFF. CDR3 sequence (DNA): TGCAGCGTTGTCCGAAGACAGGGTCGGACCTCTAATGAGCAGTTCTTC.

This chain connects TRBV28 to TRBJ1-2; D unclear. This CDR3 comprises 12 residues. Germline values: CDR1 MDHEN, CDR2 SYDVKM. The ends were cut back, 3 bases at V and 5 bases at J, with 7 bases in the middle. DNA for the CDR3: TGTGCCAGCAGTTTTCTCCTTTATGGCTACACCTTC. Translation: CASSFLLYGYTF.

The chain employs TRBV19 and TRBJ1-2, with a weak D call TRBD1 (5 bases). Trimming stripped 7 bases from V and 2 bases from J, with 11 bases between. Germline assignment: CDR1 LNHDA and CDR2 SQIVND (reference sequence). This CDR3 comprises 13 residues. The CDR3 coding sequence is TGTGCCAGTACCGGGACGGCCAACTATGGCTACACCTTC. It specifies CASTGTANYGYTF.

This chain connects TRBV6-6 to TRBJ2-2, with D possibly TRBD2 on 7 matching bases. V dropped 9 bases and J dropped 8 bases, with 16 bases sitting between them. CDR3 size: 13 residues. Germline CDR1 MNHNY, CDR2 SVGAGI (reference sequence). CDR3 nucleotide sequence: TGTGCCAGGCGTTGGGGGGGGCAAGGGGAGCTGTTTTTT. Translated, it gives CARRWGGQGELFF.

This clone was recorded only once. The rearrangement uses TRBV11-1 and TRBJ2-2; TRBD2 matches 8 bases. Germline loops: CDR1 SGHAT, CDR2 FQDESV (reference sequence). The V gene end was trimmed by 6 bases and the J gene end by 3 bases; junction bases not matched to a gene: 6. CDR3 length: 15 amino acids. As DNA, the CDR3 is TGTGCCAGCAGACGGACTAGCTCCTACACCGGGGAGCTGTTTTTT. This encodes CASRRTSSYTGELFF.

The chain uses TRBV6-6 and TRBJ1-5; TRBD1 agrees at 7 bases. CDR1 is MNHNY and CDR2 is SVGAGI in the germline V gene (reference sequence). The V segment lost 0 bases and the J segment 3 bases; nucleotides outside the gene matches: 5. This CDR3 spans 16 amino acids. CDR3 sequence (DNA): TGTGCCAGCAGTTACTCCGGGACAGCTTTCAATCAGCCCCAGCATTTT. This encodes CASSYSGTAFNQPQHF.

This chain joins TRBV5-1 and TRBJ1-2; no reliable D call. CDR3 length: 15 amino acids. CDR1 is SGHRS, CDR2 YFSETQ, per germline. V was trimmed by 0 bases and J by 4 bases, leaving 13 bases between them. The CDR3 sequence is CASSLEVAVPYGYTF. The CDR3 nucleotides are TGCGCCAGCAGCTTGGAGGTGGCGGTCCCCTATGGCTACACCTTC.

This CDR3 reads CASSLEASYGYTF. In DNA form, the CDR3 reads TGTGCCAGCAGTTTGGAGGCATCCTATGGCTACACCTTC. The V call is TRBV28, the J call TRBJ1-2; D unresolved. CDR1 MDHEN and CDR2 SYDVKM come from the germline V gene. CDR3 length: 13 residues. The germline V and J ends were trimmed by 3 bases and 4 bases, with 9 bases remaining between them.

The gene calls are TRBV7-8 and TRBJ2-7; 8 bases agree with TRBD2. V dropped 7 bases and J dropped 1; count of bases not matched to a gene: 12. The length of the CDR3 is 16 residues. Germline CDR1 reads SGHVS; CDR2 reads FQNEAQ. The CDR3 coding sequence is TGTGCCAGCACCCCGGGAGGGACTGCAAGATCCTACGAGCAGTACTTC. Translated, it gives CASTPGGTARSYEQYF.

This CDR3 reads CASSLVGTGHTEAFF. The DNA for the CDR3 is TGTGCCAGCAGCTTGGTCGGGACAGGACACACTGAAGCTTTCTTT. This chain connects TRBV5-6 to TRBJ1-1; 8 bases map to TRBD1. The J segment lost 3 bases and the V segment lost 0 bases, leaving 4 bases of the junction unmatched. The CDR3 length is 15 residues. The germline V gene encodes CDR1 SGHDT and CDR2 YYEEEE.

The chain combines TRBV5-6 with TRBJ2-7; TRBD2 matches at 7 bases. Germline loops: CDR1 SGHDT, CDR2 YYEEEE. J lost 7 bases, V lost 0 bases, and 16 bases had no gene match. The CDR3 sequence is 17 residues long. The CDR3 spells CASSLVGREQNLKEQYF. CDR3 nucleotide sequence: TGTGCCAGCAGCTTGGTGGGGCGGGAGCAGAACTTGAAAGAGCAGTACTTC. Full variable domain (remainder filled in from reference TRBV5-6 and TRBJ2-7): DAGVTQSPTHLIKTRGQQVTLRCSPKSGHDTVSWYQQALGQGPQFIFQYYEEEERQRGNFPDRFSGHQFPNYSSELNVNALLLGDSALYLCASSLVGREQNLKEQYFGPGTRLTVT.

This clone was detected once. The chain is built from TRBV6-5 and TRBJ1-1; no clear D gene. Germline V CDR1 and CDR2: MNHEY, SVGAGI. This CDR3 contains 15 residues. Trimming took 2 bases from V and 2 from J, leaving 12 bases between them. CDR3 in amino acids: CASSYGGWYNTEAFF. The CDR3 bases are TGTGCCAGCAGTTACGGAGGGTGGTATAACACTGAAGCTTTCTTT.

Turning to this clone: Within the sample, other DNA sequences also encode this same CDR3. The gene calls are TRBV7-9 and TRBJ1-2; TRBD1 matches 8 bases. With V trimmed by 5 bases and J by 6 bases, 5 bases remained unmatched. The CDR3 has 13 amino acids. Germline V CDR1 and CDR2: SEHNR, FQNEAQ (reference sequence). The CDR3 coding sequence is TGTGCCAGCAGCCTAGGGACAGGCGATGGCTACACCTTC. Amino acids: CASSLGTGDGYTF.

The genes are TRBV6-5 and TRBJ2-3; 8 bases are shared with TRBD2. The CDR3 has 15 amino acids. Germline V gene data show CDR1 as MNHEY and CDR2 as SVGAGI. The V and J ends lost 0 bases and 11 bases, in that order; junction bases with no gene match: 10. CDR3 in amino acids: CASSYSSAGGQKQYF. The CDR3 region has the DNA TGTGCCAGCAGTTACTCTTCTGCGGGAGGACAAAAGCAGTATTTT.

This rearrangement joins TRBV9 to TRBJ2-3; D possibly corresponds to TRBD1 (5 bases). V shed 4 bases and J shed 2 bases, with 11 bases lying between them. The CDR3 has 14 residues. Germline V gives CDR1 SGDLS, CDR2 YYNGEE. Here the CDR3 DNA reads TGTGCCAGCAGCTCTGGACAACCCACAGATACGCAGTATTTT. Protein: CASSSGQPTDTQYF. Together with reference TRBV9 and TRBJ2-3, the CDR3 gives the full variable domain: DSGVTQTPKHLITATGQRVTLRCSPRSGDLSVYWYQQSLDQGLQFLIQYYNGEERAKGNILERFSAQQFPDLHSELNLSSLELGDSALYFCASSSGQPTDTQYFGPGTRLTVL.

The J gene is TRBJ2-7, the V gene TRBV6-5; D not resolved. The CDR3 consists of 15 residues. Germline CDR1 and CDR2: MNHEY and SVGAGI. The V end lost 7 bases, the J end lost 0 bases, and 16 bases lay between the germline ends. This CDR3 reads CASTHRASSSYEQYF. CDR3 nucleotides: TGTGCCAGCACCCACCGGGCCTCAAGCTCCTACGAGCAGTACTTC.

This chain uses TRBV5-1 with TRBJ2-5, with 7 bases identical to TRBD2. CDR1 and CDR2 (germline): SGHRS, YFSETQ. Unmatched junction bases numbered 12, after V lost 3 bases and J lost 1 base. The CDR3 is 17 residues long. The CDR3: CASSSIRPTSVQETQYF. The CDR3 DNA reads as TGCGCCAGCAGCTCGATTAGGCCTACTAGCGTCCAAGAGACCCAGTACTTC.